This T cell receptor beta chain was recorded in a study of blood T cell repertoires in COVID-19. About the research overall: COVID-19 samples, acute and convalescent, were from the United States, Italy and Spain. Sources were T cells, B-cell-depleted T cells, or PBMCs; the material itself was cDNA or gDNA.

Sequenced by immunoSEQ multiplex PCR; TCRdb stores in-frame clones only, minus some. The table lists 450,000 or so clones, approximately 90% of them singletons, with 0.75% to 0.85% in the top ten. V trimming: 3 bases; J trimming: 10 bases; junction bases outside the gene matches: 6. Per germline, CDR1 MGHDK and CDR2 SYGVNS. The length of the CDR3 is 13 residues. This chain connects TRBV25-1 to TRBJ1-1, with TRBD1 identical over 9 bases. The sample taken for sequencing was peripheral blood. The clonotype was recovered from a man between 18 and 29 years old with COVID-19, enrolled during active disease. CDR3 sequence reads: CASSDDRGIGAFF. The CDR3 region has the DNA TGTGCCAGCAGTGACGACAGGGGGATTGGAGCTTTCTTT.